Listed here is a single T cell receptor beta chain. Amplifying from RNA transcripts, the study obtained TCR beta CDR3 regions. An initial RT-PCR round employing HTBI primers preceded a second-round multiplex PCR. Via MiXCR, TCRdb re-called the multiplex PCR reads, giving one row per CDR3 protein. Of about 14,000 distinct CDR3 sequences listed, roughly 50% are singletons. The sample comes from a study of Graves' ophthalmopathy and Graves' hyperthyroidism. The CDR3 has 13 residues. Looked up from germline, CDR1 is SQVTM and CDR2 is ANQGSEA. V lost 6 bases to trimming and J lost 5 bases; unmatched junction nucleotides: 6.

The clonotype was recovered from a woman under 40 with Graves' ophthalmopathy. The chain has TRBV29-1 and TRBJ1-1; 10 bases fit TRBD1. The sample comprised peripheral blood. CDR3 coding DNA: TGCAGCGTAGCAGGACAGGGGGGGACTGAAGCTTTCTTT. Its protein product is CSVAGQGGTEAFF. Using reference TRBV29-1 and TRBJ1-1 for the parts outside the CDR3, the full variable domain is SAVISQKPSRDICQRGTSLTIQCQVDSQVTMMFWYRQQPGQSLTLIATANQGSEATYESGFVIDKFPISRPNLTFSTLTVSNMSPEDSSIYLCSVAGQGGTEAFFGQGTRLTVV.